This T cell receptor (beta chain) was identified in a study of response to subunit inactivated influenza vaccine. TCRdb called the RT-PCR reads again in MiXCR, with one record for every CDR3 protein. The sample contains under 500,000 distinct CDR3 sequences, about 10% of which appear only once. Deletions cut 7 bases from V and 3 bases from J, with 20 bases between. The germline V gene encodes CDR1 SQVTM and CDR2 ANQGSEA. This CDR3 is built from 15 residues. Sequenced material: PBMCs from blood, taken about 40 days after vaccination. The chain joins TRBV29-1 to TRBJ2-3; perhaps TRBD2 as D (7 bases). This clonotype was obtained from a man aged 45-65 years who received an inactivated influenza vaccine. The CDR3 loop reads CSAWTREGGTDTQYF. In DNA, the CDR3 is TGCAGCGCTTGGACTAGGGAAGGGGGTACAGATACGCAGTATTTT.